The clone carrying this TCR beta chain has just a few counts. No antigen is known for it. The data are from a study of early T cells in non-severe SARS-CoV-2 infection. The CDR3 totals 15 residues. Trimming removed 6 bases from V and 3 bases from J, with 16 bases in between. Germline V lookup: CDR1 SGHTA, CDR2 FQGNSA. Broader study findings: CD4 and private specificities were missed by VDJdb matching, which favored anti-spike CD8 responses.

The TCR library protocol attached unique molecular identifiers to the individual cDNA molecules. TCRdb ran MiXCR on the 5' RACE reads and lists one entry per CDR3 protein. In the table there are about 62,000 distinct CDR3 sequences, approximately 9% of which are singletons. The TCR was taken from an adult who was a healthcare worker with PCR-confirmed SARS-CoV-2 infection or an uninfected control (not recorded which). Sequencing was performed on whole blood. This chain uses TRBV7-2 with TRBJ2-3; D might be TRBD1 or TRBD2, each matching 5 bases. CDR3 coding DNA: TGTGCCAGCAGAACAGCATCAGGGACGACAGATACGCAGTATTTT. It encodes CASRTASGTTDTQYF.